The 13 T cell receptor beta chains below come from one sample, sequenced in a study of tumor-infiltrating lymphocytes in primary liver carcinoma. Total RNA and DNA came together from approximately 20-30 mg of bulk tissue without cell sorting. Priming with a constant-region primer yielded TCR beta cDNA from 450 to 600 ng total RNA. Three-round nested multiplex PCR performed with slightly modified ARM-PCR produced the TCR beta libraries. It was with TRBV1-TRBV30 forward primers and a C-beta reverse primer that the first two PCR rounds were run, at about 9 cycles each. TCRdb re-analysed the multiplex PCR reads in MiXCR, keeping a single row per CDR3 protein. The data contain approximately 110,000 distinct CDR3 sequences, around 64% of them singletons. Material for sequencing was liver tumor tissue from sampling region 3. As for subset: tumor region T3, left-lateral pole. Receptors originate from an older woman with primary liver carcinoma and hepatitis B virus infection.

In this sample, this clonotype turned up a few times. This could be a read error, since a much larger clone is one nucleotide away. The V and J genes are TRBV6-5 and TRBJ1-5; 7 nucleotides line up with TRBD1. CDR1 and CDR2 from the germline V gene are MNHEY and SVGAGI. The J segment lost 11 bases and the V segment lost 6 bases, leaving 10 bases of the junction unmatched. The CDR3 is 13 residues long. DNA of the CDR3: TGTGCCAGCAGCTGGACAGGAAGACAGTCCCAGCATTTT. Protein: CASSWTGRQSQHF.

Worth noting for this clonotype: The junction departs from the called germline gene at one end, perhaps through a read error. The gene calls are TRBV10-2 and TRBJ1-5; the D is unclear. Germline V gene lookup returns CDR1 WSHSY and CDR2 SAAADI. CDR3 length: 14 residues. This CDR3 is CASNESSSNQPQHF. The CDR3 bases are TGCGCCAGCAATGAGTCATCTAGCAATCAGCCCCAGCATTTT.

This clonotype was found many times. The gene calls are TRBV29-1 and TRBJ1-6; 7 nucleotides agree with TRBD1. This CDR3 spans 13 amino acids. Germline V gene lookup returns CDR1 SQVTM and CDR2 ANQGSEA. J was trimmed by 7 bases and V by 6 bases; bases with no gene match: 6. CDR3 bases: TGCAGCGTCCGACAGGGCCAGAATTCACCCCTCCACTTT. It is translated as CSVRQGQNSPLHF.

This clonotype was recorded only once. Without the conserved terminal phenylalanine or tryptophan, this CDR3 likely stems from a read error. The chain carries TRBV11-2 and TRBJ1-2; 8 nucleotides line up with TRBD1. Germline-derived CDR1 and CDR2 are SGHAT and FQNNGV. The length of the CDR3 is 14 residues. The trim removed 10 bases at V and 6 bases at J, leaving 13 bases unmatched. DNA for the CDR3: TGTGCCAATAGCCCGACGGGACAGGATCATGGCTACACCTCC. Protein product: CANSPTGQDHGYTS.

This chain's CDR3 is CASSVLVVGGQFF. CDR3 bases: TGTGCCAGCAGTGTTCTAGTGGTTGGAGGGCAGTTCTTC. The chain uses TRBV5-4 and TRBJ2-1; tentative D call: TRBD2 (5 bases). V was cut by 5 bases and J by 12 bases, with 18 bases left in between. The CDR3 covers 13 residues. The germline V gene encodes CDR1 SGHNT and CDR2 YYREEE (reference sequence). Drawing the rest from reference TRBV5-4 and TRBJ2-1, the complete variable domain is ETGVTQSPTHLIKTRGQQVTLRCSSQSGHNTVSWYQQALGQGPQFIFQYYREEENGRGNFPPRFSGLQFPNYSSELNVNALELDDSALYLCASSVLVVGGQFFGPGTRLTVL.

This clonotype was seen repeatedly, ten times or more. CDR3 bases: TGTGCCAGCGGACAGTCGGCCTACAATGAGCAGTTCTTC. It translates to CASGQSAYNEQFF. V and J are TRBV7-8 and TRBJ2-1, with TRBD1 as a possible D gene (6 bases). CDR3 length: 13 residues. Germline V gene sequence: CDR1 SGHVS, CDR2 FQNEAQ. V was shortened by 8 bases and J by 2 bases, with 10 bases between the two germline ends.

This clonotype was counted many times. V is TRBV14 and J is TRBJ1-6, with TRBD1 as a possible D gene (5 bases). Germline loops: CDR1 SGHDN, CDR2 FVKESK. The ends were cut back, 4 bases at V and 11 bases at J, with 12 bases in the middle. This CDR3 spans 13 amino acids. The CDR3 here is CASSLTQGAPLHF. The DNA of the CDR3 is TGTGCCAGCAGCCTGACCCAAGGGGCACCCCTCCACTTT.

With regard to this clonotype: Here the CDR3 omits its conserved ending phenylalanine or tryptophan, so a read error is the likely source. Because the CDR3's place on the DNA is in doubt, the DNA is left out and the CDR3 is given as listed by TCRdb. V gene TRBV5-6 combines with J gene TRBJ1-5. The CDR3 extends over 14 residues, inclusive of both ends. Germline loops: CDR1 SGHDT, CDR2 YYEEEE. The chain's CDR3 is CASSLEGWGMPKHL.

This clonotype was seen many times. The chain links TRBV4-2 to TRBJ2-6; no clear D. The germline V and J ends were trimmed by 1 base and 0 bases, with 4 bases remaining between them. Germline V lookup: CDR1 LGHNA, CDR2 YNFKEQ. This CDR3 is 15 amino acids long. CDR3 protein: CASSQGFSGANVLTF. Written as DNA, the CDR3 is TGTGCCAGCAGCCAAGGGTTCTCTGGGGCCAACGTCCTGACTTTC.

A word on this clonotype: This could be a read error, since a much larger clone is one nucleotide away. The chain uses TRBV5-1 and TRBJ2-2, with D possibly being TRBD1 (6 bases). Trimming took 4 bases from V and 0 from J, leaving 13 bases between them. From germline, CDR1 is SGHRS and CDR2 YFSETQ. This CDR3 has 16 amino acids. This CDR3 reads CASSTVGDTNTGELFF. CDR3 sequence (DNA): TGCGCCAGCAGCACGGTGGGGGACACGAACACCGGGGAGCTGTTTTTT.

The V call is TRBV4-1, the J call TRBJ1-3; D ambiguous. The CDR3 spans 17 residues. Trimming stripped 0 bases from V and 0 bases from J, with 12 bases between. Germline loops: CDR1 MGHRA, CDR2 YSYEKL. The CDR3, as DNA: TGCGCCAGCAGCCAAGACCCCAGGACGTCCTCTGGAAACACCATATATTTT. Encoded protein: CASSQDPRTSSGNTIYF.

In regard to this clonotype: The conserved phenylalanine or tryptophan is not found at the CDR3 terminus, so this likely reflects a read error. V usage is TRBV6-1 and J usage is TRBJ1-1; D not resolved. CDR3 length equals 19 residues. The V and J ends lost 4 bases and 2 bases respectively, with 26 bases between them. CDR1 is MNHNS and CDR2 is SASEGT in the germline V gene. DNA for the CDR3: TGTGCCAGCAGTGTCGGCAGGCTTAAGGCATACCCGGACAACACTGAAGCTTTCTCT. Its translation: CASSVGRLKAYPDNTEAFS.

There are a few counts of this clonotype. Since a much larger clone is just one base distant, this may be a read error. The chain combines TRBV6-5 with TRBJ1-2, with D perhaps TRBD1 (5 bases). Germline lookup yields CDR1 MNHEY and CDR2 SVGAGI. CDR3 size: 15 residues. DNA for the CDR3: TGTGCCTGCAGTTACTCCGGGACCGTAAGAATTGGCTACACCTTC. Its protein is CACSYSGTVRIGYTF.